This is a list of T cell receptor beta chains from one sample in a study of blood T cell repertoires in COVID-19. Libraries were prepared by immunoSEQ multiplex PCR; TCRdb keeps only in-frame clonotypes and omits some of them. Among a few hundred thousand clones listed, about 85% were seen once. The sequenced sample consisted of peripheral blood. All receptors derive from a man aged 30 to 45 with active or convalescent COVID-19. The CDR3 runs from the conserved cysteine through the conserved F or W. A D gene is named only where the DNA matches it firmly. Some rows have no size entry. The others give once, few or many, or a class for an expanded clone.

V: TRBV9; size: -; D: -; J: TRBJ2-5; DNA: TGTGCCAGCAGCGTAGCCGGAGAGACCCAGTACTTC; CDR3: CASSVAGETQYF
V: TRBV7-9; size: -; D: -; J: TRBJ1-1; DNA: TGTGCCAGCAGCTTAAGTAGGGGTGAAGCTTTCTTT; CDR3: CASSLSRGEAFF
V: TRBV28; size: -; D: TRBD1; J: TRBJ1-1; DNA: TGTGCCAGCAGTTCACGGACAGGGGAAGCTTTCTTT; CDR3: CASSSRTGEAFF
V: TRBV3-1/TRBV3-2; size: -; D: -; J: TRBJ2-3; DNA: TGTGCCAGCAGCCGCCAGACAGCGTTAAGCACAGATACGCAGTATTTT; CDR3: CASSRQTALSTDTQYF
V: TRBV10-3; size: -; D: -; J: TRBJ1-1; DNA: TGTGCCATCAGAGACAGGCCGAACACTGAAGCTTTCTTT; CDR3: CAIRDRPNTEAFF
V: TRBV28; size: -; D: -; J: TRBJ2-3; DNA: TGTGCCAGCAGTTTCGGGGCGGGACCAGATACGCAGTATTTT; CDR3: CASSFGAGPDTQYF
V: TRBV2; size: -; D: -; J: TRBJ2-3; DNA: TGTGCCAGCAGTGATGGGCAGATCACAGATACGCAGTATTTT; CDR3: CASSDGQITDTQYF
V: TRBV28; size: -; D: TRBD2; J: TRBJ2-7; DNA: TGTGCCAGCAGCTCGGGGGGGAGCTCCTACGAGCAGTACTTC; CDR3: CASSSGGSSYEQYF
V: TRBV11-2; size: -; D: TRBD2; J: TRBJ2-7; DNA: TGTGCCAGCAGCCTTCTAGCGGGAGGGCCCTACGAGCAGTACTTC; CDR3: CASSLLAGGPYEQYF
V: TRBV28; size: -; D: -; J: TRBJ1-1; DNA: TGTGCCAGCAGTTCCGAGGGATCGATGAACACTGAAGCTTTCTTT; CDR3: CASSSEGSMNTEAFF
V: TRBV27; size: -; D: -; J: TRBJ1-2; DNA: TGTGCCAGCAGTATAGGGGTGGACTATGGCTACACCTTC; CDR3: CASSIGVDYGYTF
V: TRBV28; size: -; D: -; J: TRBJ2-6; DNA: TGTGCCAGCACCTCGGCAGGGGGGTCTCATGGGGCCAACGTCCTGACTTTC; CDR3: CASTSAGGSHGANVLTF
V: TRBV28; size: -; D: -; J: TRBJ2-7; DNA: TGTGCCACCAGTGCGGGGAGCTCCTACGAGCAGTACTTC; CDR3: CATSAGSSYEQYF
V: TRBV5-1; size: once; D: TRBD1; J: TRBJ2-3; DNA: TGCGCCAGCAGCGCCGGGACAGGGGCAGATACGCAGTATTTT; CDR3: CASSAGTGADTQYF
V: TRBV5-4; size: few; D: -; J: TRBJ1-6; DNA: TGTGCCAGCAGTTGGGACTGGGAGATGAATTCACCCCTCCACTTT; CDR3: CASSWDWEMNSPLHF
V: TRBV28; size: once; D: TRBD1; J: TRBJ1-1; DNA: TGTGCCAGCAGTCAGGGGGCCCCGGGTTGGACTGAAGCTTTCTTT; CDR3: CASSQGAPGWTEAFF
V: TRBV5-1; size: -; D: TRBD1; J: TRBJ1-4; DNA: TGCGCCAGCAGCTCGGGGACAGGGCGTGAAAAACTGTTTTTT; CDR3: CASSSGTGREKLFF
V: TRBV2; size: -; D: TRBD2; J: TRBJ2-3; DNA: TGTGCCAGCAACCTGGGACTAGCGGGAGGGGATACGCAGTATTTT; CDR3: CASNLGLAGGDTQYF
V: TRBV5-1; size: many; D: TRBD1; J: TRBJ1-1; DNA: TGCGCCAGCAGCATTTCAGGGGGTTCCACTGAAGCTTTCTTT; CDR3: CASSISGGSTEAFF
V: TRBV7-9; size: few; D: TRBD1; J: TRBJ1-4; DNA: TGTGCCAGCAGCTCCCTACAGACTGGGACAGGCCAAAAACTGTTTTTT; CDR3: CASSSLQTGTGQKLFF
V: TRBV7-9; size: -; D: TRBD1; J: TRBJ1-4; DNA: TGTGCCAGCAGCTACAGGGGGCGGGAGGAAAAACTGTTTTTT; CDR3: CASSYRGREEKLFF
V: TRBV12-3/TRBV12-4; size: -; D: -; J: TRBJ2-1; DNA: TGTGCCAGCAGTTTTCCCGACAATGAGCAGTTCTTC; CDR3: CASSFPDNEQFF
V: TRBV19; size: -; D: TRBD2; J: TRBJ2-1; DNA: TGTGCCAGTAGTCTACGAAACTCCCCAACTAGCGGAAAGAACAATGAGCAGTTCTTC; CDR3: CASSLRNSPTSGKNNEQFF
V: TRBV4-3; size: -; D: TRBD1; J: TRBJ2-5; DNA: TGCGCCAGCAGCCAAGGGCCAGGGGGCGAGGAGACCCAGTACTTC; CDR3: CASSQGPGGEETQYF
V: TRBV3-1/TRBV3-2; size: -; D: TRBD2; J: TRBJ2-1; DNA: TGTGCCAGCATTCCTGGTGGGCGGGGGGCCTCCTACAATGAGCAGTTCTTC; CDR3: CASIPGGRGASYNEQFF
V: TRBV24-1; size: -; D: TRBD2; J: TRBJ2-1; DNA: TGTGCCACCACTGGACGTAGCGGGGGGTACAATGAGCAGTTCTTC; CDR3: CATTGRSGGYNEQFF
V: TRBV4-2; size: -; D: TRBD1; J: TRBJ2-2; DNA: TGTGCCAGCGGCTCGGCCGGGACAGGGGTCCCGAACACCGGGGAGCTGTTTTTT; CDR3: CASGSAGTGVPNTGELFF
V: TRBV14; size: -; D: -; J: TRBJ2-3; DNA: TGTGCCAGCAGTTCCTCCGGACAGAGAAGCACAGATACGCAGTATTTT; CDR3: CASSSSGQRSTDTQYF
V: TRBV2; size: -; D: TRBD1; J: TRBJ2-1; DNA: TGTGCCAGCAGTGGGAACAGGGGGTATGGGCAGTTCTTC; CDR3: CASSGNRGYGQFF
V: TRBV5-6; size: -; D: TRBD1; J: TRBJ2-3; DNA: TGTGCCAGCAGCTTGGAGACAGGGGGCACAGATACGCAGTATTTT; CDR3: CASSLETGGTDTQYF
V: TRBV5-1; size: once; D: TRBD1; J: TRBJ1-4; DNA: TGCGCCAGCAGCTTTGGGACAGCAACTAATGAAAAACTGTTTTTT; CDR3: CASSFGTATNEKLFF
V: TRBV19; size: -; D: -; J: TRBJ2-1; DNA: TGTGCCAGCGGAGCGATTGGCTCCTACAATGAGCAGTTCTTC; CDR3: CASGAIGSYNEQFF
V: TRBV24-1; size: -; D: TRBD1; J: TRBJ1-2; DNA: TGTGCCACCCAACCGGGACAGGGATCACTCTATGGCTACACCTTC; CDR3: CATQPGQGSLYGYTF
V: TRBV7-9; size: -; D: -; J: TRBJ1-6; DNA: TGTGCCAGCAGTTCGGACAGACAGAATTCACCCCTCCACTTT; CDR3: CASSSDRQNSPLHF
V: TRBV20-1; size: -; D: -; J: TRBJ1-2; DNA: TGCAGTGCTAGTCCCACGGACAGTTCCTATGGCTACACCTTC; CDR3: CSASPTDSSYGYTF
V: TRBV6-6; size: -; D: TRBD1; J: TRBJ1-1; DNA: TGTGCCAGCAGTTACAGCTCCCGACAGGGGAACGGGGCTTTCTTT; CDR3: CASSYSSRQGNGAFF
V: TRBV6-6; size: -; D: TRBD1; J: TRBJ1-5; DNA: TGTGCCAGCAGCCAGGGGGACTCTAGCAATCAGCCCCAGCATTTT; CDR3: CASSQGDSSNQPQHF
V: TRBV18; size: -; D: -; J: TRBJ2-5; DNA: TGTGCCAGCTCACCATTACCGAACGGCCGGGGTACACAAGAGACCCAGTACTTC; CDR3: CASSPLPNGRGTQETQYF
V: TRBV5-4; size: -; D: TRBD2; J: TRBJ2-3; DNA: TGTGCCAGCAGCTTGGGCGGACTAGCGGGGGGCACAGATACGCAGTATTTT; CDR3: CASSLGGLAGGTDTQYF
V: TRBV7-2; size: -; D: TRBD1; J: TRBJ2-7; DNA: TGTGCCAGCAGCTTATATGGAGGACAGGTAAACTACGAGCAGTACTTC; CDR3: CASSLYGGQVNYEQYF
V: TRBV5-8; size: -; D: TRBD1; J: TRBJ1-5; DNA: TGTGCCAGCAGAGACAGGGTGAGCAATCAGCCCCAGCATTTT; CDR3: CASRDRVSNQPQHF
V: TRBV5-8; size: -; D: -; J: TRBJ2-7; DNA: TGTGCCAGCAGCTTACGACAGGCCACCTACGAGCAGTACTTC; CDR3: CASSLRQATYEQYF
V: TRBV3-1/TRBV3-2; size: -; D: TRBD2; J: TRBJ2-7; DNA: TGTGCCAGCAGCCAAGGGACTAGCGGGAGGAGGCACGAGCAGTACTTC; CDR3: CASSQGTSGRRHEQYF
V: TRBV27; size: -; D: -; J: TRBJ1-1; DNA: TGTGCCAGCGGCAGGGGATACACTGAAGCTTTCTTT; CDR3: CASGRGYTEAFF
V: TRBV19; size: -; D: -; J: TRBJ2-3; DNA: TGTGCCAGTAGTATTCGACAGGATAGCACAGATACGCAGTATTTT; CDR3: CASSIRQDSTDTQYF
V: TRBV3-1/TRBV3-2; size: few; D: -; J: TRBJ1-1; DNA: TGTGCCAGCAGCCAAGATGGGAGGAACACTGAAGCTTTCTTT; CDR3: CASSQDGRNTEAFF
V: TRBV11-2; size: -; D: TRBD1; J: TRBJ1-2; DNA: TGTGCCACCCAGATCCTCCGGGACAGTAACTATGGCTACACCTTC; CDR3: CATQILRDSNYGYTF
V: TRBV18; size: few; D: -; J: TRBJ1-5; DNA: TGTGCCAGCTCCGGTGGGCCCAATCAGCCCCAGCATTTT; CDR3: CASSGGPNQPQHF
V: TRBV4-3; size: -; D: -; J: TRBJ2-4; DNA: TGCGCCAGCAGCCAAGATAACCAGGGTGCCATTCAGTACTTC; CDR3: CASSQDNQGAIQYF
V: TRBV28; size: -; D: -; J: TRBJ1-2; DNA: TGTGCCAGCAGTCCCAGCCTCGGTCTGGGGCCTAACTATGGCTACACCTTC; CDR3: CASSPSLGLGPNYGYTF
V: TRBV10-2; size: -; D: -; J: TRBJ1-1; DNA: TGCGCCAGCAGGCCTACAGGGTTGAACACTGAAGCTTTCTTT; CDR3: CASRPTGLNTEAFF